This T cell receptor beta chain derives from a study of blood T cell repertoires in COVID-19. This table comes from immunoSEQ multiplex PCR, and its TCRdb copy is limited to in-frame clones, with some not included. The sample has 25,000 to 35,000 clones; 89% are singletons. Sequencing was performed on peripheral blood. The receptor comes from a human donor with acute or convalescent COVID-19. The donor label of this sample is uncertain.

CDR3 residues: CASSGSGTTDTQYF. CDR3 in DNA: TGCGCCAGCAGTGGGAGCGGGACAACGGATACGCAGTATTTT. The V gene is TRBV5-1, the J gene TRBJ2-3, with D tentatively TRBD2 (7 bases). The CDR3 is made up of 14 amino acids. Germline V CDR1 and CDR2: SGHRS, YFSETQ. V dropped 5 bases and J dropped 6 bases, with 16 bases sitting between them.